This is a list of T cell receptor beta chains from one sample in a study of CD8 T cells in ankylosing spondylitis. TCRdb recomputed calls from the 5' RACE reads with MiXCR, one row per CDR3 protein. The table shows about 340,000 distinct CDR3 sequences, with about 15% occurring only once. Sequences were obtained from blood, either unsorted or a sorted T cell fraction (not recorded which). The receptors derive from a male donor with ankylosing spondylitis or in good health (not recorded which). The CDR3 runs from the conserved cysteine through the conserved F or W. A D gene is named only where the DNA matches it firmly. Expanded clones get a size class; other rows say once, few or many, or leave the size out.

V	size	J	D	DNA	CDR3
TRBV5-1	many	TRBJ2-3	-	TGCGCCAGCAGAATTCTCGGGGATACGCAGTATTTT	CASRILGDTQYF
TRBV20-1	few	TRBJ1-1	-	TGCAGTGCCCGGGACCCGGGGAACACTGAAGCTTTCTTT	CSARDPGNTEAFF
TRBV12-3/TRBV12-4	-	TRBJ2-7	-	TGTGCCAGCAGTTTAATAGTAGGGTTCGAGCAGTACTTC	CASSLIVGFEQYF
TRBV12-3/TRBV12-4	-	TRBJ2-7	TRBD2	TGTGCCTGCAGTTTAAGAGCTAGCGGGGGGACTAGCTCCTACGAGCAGTACTTC	CACSLRASGGTSSYEQYF
TRBV7-2	-	TRBJ2-5	-	TGTGCCAGCAGCTTAGGGATTGGGCCTAGCAGCCAAGAGACCCAGTACTTC	CASSLGIGPSSQETQYF
TRBV29-1	-	TRBJ2-1	-	TGCAGCGTTGAAGGTGTAGATGAGCAGTTCTTC	CSVEGVDEQFF
TRBV20-1	-	TRBJ2-1	TRBD2	TGCAGTGCTAGAGATGCTAGCGGGAGCTCCTACAATGAGCAGTTCTTC	CSARDASGSSYNEQFF
TRBV11-2	few	TRBJ2-5	-	TGTGCCAGCAGCCCGAGAGACCGGCGATCGGAGACCCAGTACTTC	CASSPRDRRSETQYF
TRBV4-1	-	TRBJ1-1	-	TGCGCCAGCAGCCAAGACCCCGGCGGCATGAACACTGAAGCTTTCTTT	CASSQDPGGMNTEAFF
TRBV7-9	many	TRBJ2-7	-	TGTGCCAGCAGCTTTGAGGGATACTACGAGCAGTACTTC	CASSFEGYYEQYF
TRBV5-1	few	TRBJ2-2	TRBD2	TGCGCCAGCAGCGTGACTAGCGATCGCACCGGGGAGCTGTTTTTT	CASSVTSDRTGELFF
TRBV6-1	many	TRBJ1-2	-	TGTGCCAGCAGTGAAAGGCAGCCCTATGGCTACACCTTC	CASSERQPYGYTF
TRBV6-5	-	TRBJ1-2	TRBD1	TGTGCCAGCAGTTACGACAGGGTGGGGAGTGATGGCTACACCTTC	CASSYDRVGSDGYTF
TRBV18	-	TRBJ2-5	TRBD1	TGTGCCAGCTCAAAATCCGGGACAGGGCAAGAGACCCAGTACTTC	CASSKSGTGQETQYF
TRBV15	-	TRBJ2-7	-	TGTGCCACCAGCAGAGAACTTCTAGTCTACGAGCAGTACTTC	CATSRELLVYEQYF
TRBV12-3/TRBV12-4	-	TRBJ2-7	TRBD2	TGTGCCAGCAGTTTAGGCGGGGGGCGGTACGAGCAGTACTTC	CASSLGGGRYEQYF
TRBV11-2	many	TRBJ2-7	-	TGTGCCAGCAGCTTGGAGAGGTTGAGCTCCTACGAGCAGTACTTC	CASSLERLSSYEQYF
TRBV12-3/TRBV12-4	few	TRBJ1-4	-	TGTGCCAGCAGTTTGAATTCCGGGGCTAATGAAAAACTGTTTTTT	CASSLNSGANEKLFF
TRBV7-8	-	TRBJ1-2	-	TGTGCCAGCAGCTCCCGGACAGACCCTTCGGGTGGCTACACCTTC	CASSSRTDPSGGYTF
TRBV10-3	-	TRBJ2-3	TRBD2	TGTGCCATCAGTGATTCGGGGACTAGCGGGGGCTCCGGGACAGATACGCAGTATTTT	CAISDSGTSGGSGTDTQYF
TRBV20-1	few	TRBJ2-5	-	TGCAGTGCTGCAGGGTCATCCGAAGAGACCCAGTACTTC	CSAAGSSEETQYF
TRBV5-1	few	TRBJ1-3	TRBD1	TGCGCCAGCAGTCCGGGGACAGGGAACTCTGGAAACACCATATATTTT	CASSPGTGNSGNTIYF
TRBV2	few	TRBJ1-4	-	TGTGCCAGCACCCCCGACGGGACTAATGAAAAACTGTTTTTT	CASTPDGTNEKLFF
TRBV4-2	many	TRBJ1-4	TRBD1	TGTGCCTCCGCAAAGGGAAGACAGGGGGTTTCAGATGAAAAACTGTTTTTT	CASAKGRQGVSDEKLFF